Detailed here is one T cell receptor beta chain. With 2 bases removed from V and 5 bases from J, the gap between germline ends came to 12 bases. CDR1 is MNHEY and CDR2 is SVGAGI in the germline V gene. This CDR3 contains 14 residues. Produced via immunoSEQ multiplex PCR; TCRdb's table is partial and in-frame only. The sample yields 15,000 to 20,000 clones, approximately 84% seen once. This specimen belongs to a study of OX40 agonist ivuxolimab in advanced cancers. The chain recombines TRBV6-5 with TRBJ2-5; D unclear. This sample comprised CD4+ or CD8+ T cells sorted from blood, obtained in a trial of the OX40 agonist ivuxolimab. The receptor's source is an adult with an advanced solid tumor such as melanoma, head and neck, liver or kidney cancer. For the CDR3, the DNA is TGTGCCAGCAGTTACCGGTGGGGTCAGGAGACCCAGTACTTC. Translation gives CASSYRWGQETQYF.